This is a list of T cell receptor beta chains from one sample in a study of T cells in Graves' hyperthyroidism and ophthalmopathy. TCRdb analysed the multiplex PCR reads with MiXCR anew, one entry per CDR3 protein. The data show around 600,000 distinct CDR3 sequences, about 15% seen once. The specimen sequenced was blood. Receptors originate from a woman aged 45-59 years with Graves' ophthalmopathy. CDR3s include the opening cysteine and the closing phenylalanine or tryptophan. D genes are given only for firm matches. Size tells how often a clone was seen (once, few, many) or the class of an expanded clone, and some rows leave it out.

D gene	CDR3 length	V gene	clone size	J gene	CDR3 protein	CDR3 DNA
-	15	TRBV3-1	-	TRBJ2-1	CASSSSRSSYNEQFF	TGTGCCAGCAGTAGTAGCAGGAGCTCCTACAATGAGCAGTTCTTC
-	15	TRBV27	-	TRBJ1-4	CASKSQGRGNEKLFF	TGTGCCAGCAAATCCCAGGGCAGGGGTAATGAAAAACTGTTTTTT
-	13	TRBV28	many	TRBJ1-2	CASDTVNGGGYTF	TGTGCCAGCGACACGGTAAATGGCGGGGGCTACACCTTC
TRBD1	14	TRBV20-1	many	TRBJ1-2	CSADGTGVDYGYTF	TGCAGTGCTGATGGGACAGGGGTGGACTATGGCTACACCTTC
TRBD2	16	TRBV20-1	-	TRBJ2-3	CSARAPTSGYTDTQYF	TGCAGTGCTAGAGCCCCTACTAGCGGATACACAGATACGCAGTATTTT
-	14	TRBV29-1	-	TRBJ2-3	CSVKGDSSTDTQYF	TGCAGCGTCAAGGGGGACTCTAGCACAGATACGCAGTATTTT
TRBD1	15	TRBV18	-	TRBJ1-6	CASSDGQGGISPLHF	TGTGCCAGCTCGGACGGACAGGGAGGAATTTCACCCCTCCACTTT
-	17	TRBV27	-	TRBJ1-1	CASSFHQTASFPAEAFF	TGTGCCAGCAGTTTCCATCAGACAGCGAGTTTCCCGGCTGAAGCTTTCTTT
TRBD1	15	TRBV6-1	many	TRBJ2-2	CASNTGGPNTGELFF	TGTGCCAGCAATACAGGGGGTCCGAACACCGGGGAGCTGTTTTTT
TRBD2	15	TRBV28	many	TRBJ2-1	CASSSLSGRQNEQFF	TGTGCCAGCAGTTCCCTTAGCGGGAGACAGAATGAGCAGTTCTTC
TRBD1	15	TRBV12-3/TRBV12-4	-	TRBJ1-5	CASSSETGINQPQHF	TGTGCCAGCAGTTCGGAGACAGGGATTAATCAGCCCCAGCATTTT
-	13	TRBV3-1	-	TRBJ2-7	CASSQAHLYEQYF	TGTGCCAGCAGCCAGGCACATCTCTACGAGCAGTACTTC
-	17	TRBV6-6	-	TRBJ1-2	CASSYRSEGGFSYGYTF	TGTGCCAGCAGTTACAGGTCCGAGGGCGGATTCTCTTATGGCTACACCTTC
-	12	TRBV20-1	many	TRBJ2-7	CSAEKETNEQYF	TGCAGTGCTGAGAAAGAAACGAACGAGCAGTACTTC
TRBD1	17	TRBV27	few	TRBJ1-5	CASSLSFRGWIVQPQHF	TGTGCCAGCAGTTTATCATTCAGGGGGTGGATAGTTCAGCCCCAGCATTTT
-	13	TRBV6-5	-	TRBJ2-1	CASSWDHYNEQFF	TGTGCCAGCAGTTGGGACCACTACAATGAGCAGTTCTTC
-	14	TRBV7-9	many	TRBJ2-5	CASSEWDNKETQYF	TGTGCCAGCAGCGAATGGGACAACAAAGAGACCCAGTACTTC
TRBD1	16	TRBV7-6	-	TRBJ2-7	CASSFGPGQESYEQYF	TGTGCCAGCAGCTTCGGCCCGGGACAGGAATCCTACGAGCAGTACTTC
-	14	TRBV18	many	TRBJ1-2	CASSPPTSNYGYTF	TGTGCCAGCTCACCACCGACAAGTAACTATGGCTACACCTTC
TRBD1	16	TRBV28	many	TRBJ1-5	CASSLGTGGGNQPQHF	TGTGCCAGCAGTTTAGGGACAGGGGGCGGCAATCAGCCCCAGCATTTT
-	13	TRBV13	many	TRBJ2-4	CASRTATKNIQYF	TGTGCCAGCAGAACAGCCACCAAAAACATTCAGTACTTC
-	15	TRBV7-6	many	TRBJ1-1	CASSLALWTHTEAFF	TGTGCCAGCAGCTTAGCGCTGTGGACTCACACTGAAGCTTTCTTT
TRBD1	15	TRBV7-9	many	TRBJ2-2	CASSLRDRLFGELFF	TGTGCCAGCAGCCTAAGGGACAGGCTTTTCGGGGAGCTGTTTTTT
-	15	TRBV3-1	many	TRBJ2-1	CASSQGRGRSNEQFF	TGTGCCAGCAGCCAAGGGAGGGGCCGGTCTAATGAGCAGTTCTTC
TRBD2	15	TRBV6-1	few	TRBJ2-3	CAIQALAGVPDTQYF	TGTGCCATCCAGGCGCTAGCGGGAGTACCAGATACGCAGTATTTT
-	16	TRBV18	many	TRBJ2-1	CASSPPGWDGYNEQFF	TGTGCCAGCTCACCACCAGGCTGGGACGGATACAATGAGCAGTTCTTC
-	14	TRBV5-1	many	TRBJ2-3	CASSLGTLTDTQYF	TGCGCCAGCAGCTTGGGAACTCTTACAGATACGCAGTATTTT
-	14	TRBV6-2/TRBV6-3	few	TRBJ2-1	CASTDDWSYNEQFF	TGTGCCAGCACCGATGACTGGTCCTACAATGAGCAGTTCTTC
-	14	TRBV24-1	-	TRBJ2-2	CATSDLGRPGELFF	TGTGCCACCAGTGATTTAGGTCGGCCCGGGGAGCTGTTTTTT
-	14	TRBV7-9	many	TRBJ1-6	CASSLGPDGSPLHF	TGTGCCAGCAGCTTAGGGCCTGATGGTTCACCCCTCCACTTT
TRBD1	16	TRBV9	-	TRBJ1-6	CASSAGQITYNSPLHF	TGTGCCAGCAGCGCGGGACAGATAACCTATAATTCACCCCTCCACTTT
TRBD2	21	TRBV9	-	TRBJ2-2	CASSHNPGLAGGPVGTGELFF	TGTGCCAGCAGCCACAATCCGGGACTAGCGGGAGGGCCGGTTGGCACCGGGGAGCTGTTTTTT
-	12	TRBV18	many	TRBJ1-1	CASSQGDTEAFF	TGTGCCAGCAGCCAGGGCGACACTGAAGCTTTCTTT
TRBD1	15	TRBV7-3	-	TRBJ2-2	CASSYWTGGTGELFF	TGTGCCAGCAGCTATTGGACAGGGGGTACCGGGGAGCTGTTTTTT